The clone carrying this TCR beta chain was picked up many times. Regions amplified from RNA transcripts were the TCR beta CDR3 regions. A set of HTBI primers served as the primers for a first-round RT-PCR of the TCR CDR3. MiXCR was run by TCRdb on the multiplex PCR reads, yielding one entry per CDR3 protein. The data hold fewer than 850,000 distinct CDR3 sequences, with 17% observed a single time. The record originates from a study of T cells in Graves' hyperthyroidism and ophthalmopathy. Germline V gene sequence: CDR1 SGHAT, CDR2 FQNNGV. The CDR3 has 15 residues. Trimming removed 5 bases at V and 6 bases at J, with 18 bases between.

Material for sequencing was blood. V usage is TRBV11-2 and J usage is TRBJ2-3; D might be TRBD1 (6 bases). This clonotype was sampled from a man aged 45-65 years with Graves' hyperthyroidism. In DNA, the CDR3 is TGTGCCAGCAGCCGCCTCGCACAGGGCGTGGATACGCAGTATTTT. It specifies CASSRLAQGVDTQYF.